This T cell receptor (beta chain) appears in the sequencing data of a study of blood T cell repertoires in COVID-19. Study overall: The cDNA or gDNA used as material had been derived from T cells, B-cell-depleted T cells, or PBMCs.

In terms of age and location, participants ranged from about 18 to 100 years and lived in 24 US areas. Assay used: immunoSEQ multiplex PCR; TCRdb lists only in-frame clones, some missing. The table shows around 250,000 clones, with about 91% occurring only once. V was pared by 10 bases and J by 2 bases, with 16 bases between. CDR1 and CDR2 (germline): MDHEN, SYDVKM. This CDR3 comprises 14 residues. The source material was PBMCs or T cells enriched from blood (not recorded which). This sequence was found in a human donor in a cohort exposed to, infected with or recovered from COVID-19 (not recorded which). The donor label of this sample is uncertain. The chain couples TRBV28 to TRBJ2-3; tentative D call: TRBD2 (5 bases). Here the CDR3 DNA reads TGTGCCACCATCGGAGGCCCTACCACAGATACGCAGTATTTT. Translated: CATIGGPTTDTQYF.